The 31 T cell receptor beta chains in this list originate from one sample, sequenced in a study of cytomegalovirus exposure and HLA in healthy donors. Amplification used 60 Vbeta primers and 13 Jbeta primers. Assay used: immunoSEQ multiplex PCR; TCRdb lists only in-frame clones, some missing. Here the sample spans roughly 240,000 clones, around 80% being singletons. Sequenced sample: PBMCs. The receptors stem from a boy aged 5-17 years in good health and CMV-seronegative.

The table lists this clone with a few counts. The CDR3 DNA is TGTGCCAGCAACGCCGGGACAGGGAATTCACCCCTCCACTTT. As protein: CASNAGTGNSPLHF. The chain employs TRBV2 and TRBJ1-6; 9 bases align to TRBD1. Trimming took 7 bases from V and 7 from J; bases not matched to a gene: 5. The CDR3 loop spans 14 amino acids. Germline V CDR1 and CDR2: SNHLY, FYNNEI.

V gene TRBV6-6 combines with J gene TRBJ2-1; D is possibly TRBD2 (6 bases). The V end was cut by 6 bases, the J end by 4 bases, with 16 bases between. The CDR3 runs 15 residues. The germline V gene has CDR1 MNHNY and CDR2 SVGAGI (reference sequence). The CDR3 loop is CASSPPGTRYNEQFF. CDR3 nucleotides: TGTGCCAGCAGCCCTCCCGGGACTCGTTACAATGAGCAGTTCTTC.

This rearrangement joins TRBV19 to TRBJ1-4; the match to TRBD1 covers 7 bases. Looked up from germline, CDR1 is LNHDA and CDR2 is SQIVND (reference sequence). The CDR3 length is 15 residues. The junction had 8 bases not matched to a gene; V was cut back by 5 bases and J by 5 bases. The CDR3 sequence: CASSLGQDRNEKLFF. The CDR3 nucleotides read TGTGCCAGTAGTCTCGGACAGGATAGGAATGAAAAACTGTTTTTT. Full variable domain (rest looked up from reference TRBV19 and TRBJ1-4): DGGITQSPKYLFRKEGQNVTLSCEQNLNHDAMYWYRQDPGQGLRLIYYSQIVNDFQKGDIAEGYSVSREKKESFPLTVTSAQKNPTAFYLCASSLGQDRNEKLFFGSGTQLSVL.

The chain recombines TRBV30 with TRBJ1-1; D is unclear. The V and J ends lost 4 bases and 0 bases respectively, with 15 bases between them. The CDR3 loop spans 15 amino acids. The germline gives CDR1 GTSNPN, CDR2 SVGIG (reference sequence). CDR3 nucleotide sequence: TGTGCCTGGATTTTGGGAGGGCCGCTGAACACTGAAGCTTTCTTT. Its translation: CAWILGGPLNTEAFF.

The V call is TRBV16, the J call TRBJ1-1; TRBD1 is a possible D gene (6 bases). Looked up from germline, CDR1 is KGHSY and CDR2 is FQNENV. V was shortened by 2 bases and J by 0 bases, with 19 bases between the two germline ends. The CDR3 covers 18 residues. The CDR3 region is CASSQPPFGGWVNTEAFF. The CDR3 DNA is TGTGCCAGCAGCCAACCCCCCTTTGGGGGCTGGGTGAACACTGAAGCTTTCTTT.

V is TRBV6-7 and J is TRBJ1-2; 9 positions match TRBD1. TRBV6-7 is noted as an ORF with a role that remains uncertain. The CDR3 length is 14 residues. V gave up 2 bases and J gave up 4 bases; unmatched junction bases: 2. CDR3 region: CASSYTGGIYGYTF. CDR3 nucleotide sequence: TGTGCCAGCAGTTACACAGGGGGCATCTATGGCTACACCTTC.

This clone was observed a few times. The chain recombines TRBV30 with TRBJ2-1; 7 positions agree with TRBD1. Per the germline V gene, CDR1 is GTSNPN and CDR2 is SVGIG (reference sequence). The CDR3 spans 14 residues. Losses at the gene ends were 5 bases for V and 3 bases for J; bases not matched to a gene: 7. CDR3 nucleotide sequence: TGTGCCTGGCAAACCGGGACAGTCTACAATGAGCAGTTCTTC. Amino acid sequence: CAWQTGTVYNEQFF.

Only a few counts were recorded for this clone. CDR3 residues: CASSLDRPGSQRGYTF. The CDR3 DNA follows: TGTGCCAGCAGCTTAGACCGGCCAGGCTCCCAAAGGGGCTACACCTTC. V and J are TRBV7-8 and TRBJ1-2; no definite D call. From germline, CDR1 is SGHVS and CDR2 FQNEAQ. The CDR3 runs 16 residues. Trimming took off 1 base at V and 8 bases at J, with 20 bases between the two ends.

The chain employs TRBV5-1 and TRBJ2-7, with TRBD1 matching over 7 bases. Germline loops: CDR1 SGHRS, CDR2 YFSETQ. J gave up 4 bases and V 0 bases, and 7 bases lay outside the gene matches. The length of the CDR3 is 15 residues. This CDR3 reads CASSLGDSSPYEQYF. The DNA for the CDR3 is TGCGCCAGCAGCTTGGGGGACAGCTCACCTTACGAGCAGTACTTC.

The chain is built from TRBV18 and TRBJ2-3; D unresolved. CDR1 and CDR2 from the germline V gene are KGHSH and LQKENI. The CDR3 contains 15 residues. V was cut by 6 bases and J by 0 bases, with 13 bases left in between. The CDR3 region has the DNA TGTGCCAGCTCTCCCGACTTAACTAGCACAGATACGCAGTATTTT. Its translation is CASSPDLTSTDTQYF.

This clone occurred a few times. This chain joins TRBV7-9 and TRBJ1-2, with 9 bases fitting TRBD1. The V gene's germline CDR1 is SEHNR and CDR2 FQNEAQ (reference sequence). Losses at the gene ends were 5 bases for V and 8 bases for J; bases not matched to a gene: 6. The CDR3 has 13 residues. CDR3 sequence reads: CASSRTGDLGYTF. CDR3 coding DNA: TGTGCCAGCAGCCGGACAGGGGATCTGGGCTACACCTTC. Looking up the rest from reference TRBV7-9 and TRBJ1-2 gives the full variable domain: DTGVSQNPRHKITKRGQNVTFRCDPISEHNRLYWYRQTLGQGPEFLTYFQNEAQLEKSRLLSDRFSAERPKGSFSTLEIQRTEQGDSAMYLCASSRTGDLGYTFGSGTRLTVV.

This clone was observed a handful of times. The chain employs TRBV30 and TRBJ2-3; 10 bases line up with TRBD2. From germline, CDR1 is GTSNPN and CDR2 SVGIG (reference sequence). There are 15 residues in the CDR3. J gave up 1 base and V 6 bases, and 7 bases lay outside the gene matches. DNA for the CDR3: TGTGCCTGTAGTTTAGCGGGGGGAGGCACAGATACGCAGTATTTT. It translates to CACSLAGGGTDTQYF.

The chain couples TRBV6-6 to TRBJ2-1; 9 positions agree with TRBD2. J lost 8 bases, V lost 1 base, and 6 bases had no gene match. The CDR3 extends over 15 amino acids. Per the germline V gene, CDR1 is MNHNY and CDR2 is SVGAGI (reference sequence). The CDR3: CASSYWASGIYEQFF. The CDR3, as DNA: TGTGCCAGCAGTTACTGGGCTAGCGGGATTTATGAGCAGTTCTTC.

The chain joins TRBV7-8 to TRBJ1-6; no clear D gene. V dropped 5 bases and J dropped 7 bases, with 21 bases sitting between them. The length of the CDR3 is 17 residues. Germline V gene sequence: CDR1 SGHVS, CDR2 FQNEAQ. The CDR3 bases are TGTGCCAGCAGCCCAGCGATGGCTGGTCCCCAGAATTCACCCCTCCACTTT. It yields the protein CASSPAMAGPQNSPLHF.

Notes on this clone: The same CDR3 also results from other DNA sequences found in this sample. The chain is built from TRBV18 and TRBJ1-1; possibly TRBD1 for D (6 bases). Trimming shortened V by 2 bases and J by 2 bases, and 9 bases separated the two germline ends. Per the germline V gene, CDR1 is KGHSH and CDR2 is LQKENI. CDR3 length: 14 amino acids. CDR3 protein: CASSPRDTNTEAFF. Written as DNA, the CDR3 is TGTGCCAGCTCACCAAGGGACACTAACACTGAAGCTTTCTTT.

In the case of this clone: Other nucleotide sequences in the sample specify the same CDR3. The chain is built from TRBV9 and TRBJ1-2; no clear D gene. Between the trimmed V and J ends, which lost 0 bases and 6 bases, there was a span of 12 bases. Germline V gene lookup returns CDR1 SGDLS and CDR2 YYNGEE. The CDR3 consists of 14 residues. The CDR3 region is CASSVDFPSDGYTF. As DNA, the CDR3 is TGTGCCAGCAGCGTAGATTTCCCCTCGGATGGCTACACCTTC.

A single count supports this clone. The V call is TRBV29-1, the J call TRBJ1-4; no reliable D call. V lost 7 bases and J 3 bases, leaving 9 bases between the germline ends. This CDR3 region has 12 residues. Germline CDR1 reads SQVTM; CDR2 reads ANQGSEA. CDR3 nucleotides: TGCAGCGGCGGGTCGTCTAATGAAAAACTGTTTTTT. As protein: CSGGSSNEKLFF.

The chain employs TRBV10-3 and TRBJ2-1; possible D gene TRBD2, 6 bases. The CDR3 is made up of 20 amino acids. Trimming left V 7 bases short and J 7 bases short, with 35 bases between. Germline lookup yields CDR1 ENHRY and CDR2 SYGVKD. This CDR3 reads CAIIEVEGRSLGVRGNEQFF. CDR3 bases: TGTGCCATCATCGAGGTGGAAGGACGAAGCTTGGGGGTTCGGGGGAATGAGCAGTTCTTC.

V gene TRBV15 combines with J gene TRBJ2-1; possibly TRBD1 for D (5 bases). This CDR3 has 16 residues. Germline V gene data show CDR1 as LNHNV and CDR2 as YYDKDF (reference sequence). Trimming cost V 3 bases and J 2 bases, with 14 bases left between them. CDR3 sequence (DNA): TGTGCCACCAGCAGGGGCTTAACAGGAACCTACAATGAGCAGTTCTTC. Translating it yields CATSRGLTGTYNEQFF.

The V gene is TRBV6-1, the J gene TRBJ1-5, with TRBD1 matching 7 bases. Per germline, CDR1 MNHNS and CDR2 SASEGT. J was trimmed by 7 bases and V by 6 bases; bases with no gene match: 9. The CDR3 covers 14 residues. This chain's CDR3 is CASSADRAGQPQHF. The CDR3 region has the DNA TGTGCCAGCAGCGCCGACAGGGCGGGCCAGCCCCAGCATTTT.

This clone was detected a few times. The J gene is TRBJ2-7, the V gene TRBV10-3; D unclear. The CDR3 sequence is 13 residues long. V lost 2 bases and J lost 3, with 8 bases in between. Germline lookup yields CDR1 ENHRY and CDR2 SYGVKD. Here the CDR3 reads CAISEQVGYEQYF. CDR3 in DNA: TGTGCCATCAGTGAGCAGGTGGGCTACGAGCAGTACTTC.

The chain carries TRBV29-1 and TRBJ1-1, with a possible D match to TRBD1 (6 bases). Per the germline V gene, CDR1 is SQVTM and CDR2 is ANQGSEA. This CDR3 has 13 residues. V lost 1 base and J lost 1, with 7 bases in between. CDR3 sequence: CSVEGQANTEAFF. The DNA of the CDR3 is TGCAGCGTTGAAGGACAGGCGAACACTGAAGCTTTCTTT.

The V gene is TRBV6-4, the J gene TRBJ2-3, with TRBD1 matching 8 bases. Per germline, CDR1 MRHNA and CDR2 SNTAGT. The CDR3 extends over 14 amino acids. With V trimmed by 5 bases and J by 4 bases, 5 bases remained unmatched. The CDR3 loop is CASSPGGEADTQYF. The CDR3 nucleotides are TGTGCCAGCAGTCCAGGGGGCGAGGCAGATACGCAGTATTTT.

This chain's CDR3 is CASSPGTGASYGYTF. The DNA for the CDR3 is TGTGCCAGCAGTCCAGGGACAGGGGCCTCTTATGGCTACACCTTC. The rearrangement uses TRBV27 and TRBJ1-2, with 10 bases fitting TRBD1. The CDR3 runs to 15 residues. With V trimmed by 5 bases and J by 5 bases, 8 bases remained unmatched. Germline V gene data show CDR1 as MNHEY and CDR2 as SMNVEV (reference sequence).

The V and J genes are TRBV4-1 and TRBJ1-3; no clear D gene. This CDR3 comprises 17 residues. V dropped 3 bases and J dropped 0 bases, with 15 bases sitting between them. CDR1 MGHRA and CDR2 YSYEKL come from the germline V gene. Here the CDR3 reads CASSHGVTADSGNTIYF. DNA for the CDR3: TGCGCCAGCAGCCACGGGGTAACAGCAGACTCTGGAAACACCATATATTTT.

About this clone itself: In the same sample, other DNA sequences code for this CDR3. The V call is TRBV10-2, the J call TRBJ1-2; 9 bases align to TRBD1. CDR1 WSHSY and CDR2 SAAADI come from the germline V gene. This CDR3 contains 13 residues. V lost 7 bases to trimming and J lost 5 bases; unmatched junction nucleotides: 5. As DNA, the CDR3 is TGCGCCAGCATCGCGGACAGGGGTTATGGCTACACCTTC. This codes for CASIADRGYGYTF.

J is TRBJ1-3 and V is TRBV13; 10 positions match TRBD1. The CDR3 spans 17 residues. Germline V gives CDR1 PRHDT, CDR2 FYEKMQ (reference sequence). J was trimmed by 1 base and V by 2 bases; bases with no gene match: 5. CDR3 loop: CASSLWTGGFSGNTIYF. CDR3 DNA: TGTGCCAGCAGCTTATGGACAGGGGGATTTTCTGGAAACACCATATATTTT. The entire variable domain, with the rest obtained from reference TRBV13 and TRBJ1-3, is as follows: AAGVIQSPRHLIKEKRETATLKCYPIPRHDTVYWYQQGPGQDPQFLISFYEKMQSDKGSIPDRFSAQQFSDYHSELNMSSLELGDSALYFCASSLWTGGFSGNTIYFGEGSWLTVV.

This clone was detected only a few times. J is TRBJ2-1 and V is TRBV7-8; TRBD2 matches at 14 bases. The J segment lost 1 base and the V segment lost 5 bases, leaving 7 bases of the junction unmatched. CDR1 is SGHVS and CDR2 is FQNEAQ in the germline V gene. CDR3 length: 18 residues. The CDR3 reads CASSQGLAGGQSYNEQFF. For the CDR3, the DNA is TGTGCCAGCAGCCAAGGACTAGCGGGGGGCCAATCCTACAATGAGCAGTTCTTC.

This clone turned up a few times. The chain uses TRBV6-1 and TRBJ1-3, with D unclear. This CDR3 has 13 residues. Germline V gives CDR1 MNHNS, CDR2 SASEGT. Trimming removed 6 bases from V and 11 bases from J, with 17 bases in between. The CDR3 region is CASSLLGSRAIYF. In DNA form, the CDR3 reads TGTGCCAGCAGCCTCCTAGGAAGTCGGGCCATATATTTT.

The CDR3 reads CASSPGTYDTQYF. The CDR3, as DNA: TGTGCCAGCAGCCCCGGGACTTATGATACGCAGTATTTT. The chain links TRBV7-6 to TRBJ2-3; D is perhaps TRBD2 (6 bases). V gave up 5 bases and J gave up 6 bases, with 12 bases separating them. Germline loops: CDR1 SGHVS, CDR2 FNYEAQ. The CDR3 runs to 13 residues.

Here the CDR3 DNA reads TGTGCCAGCAGTCCCGTAGGGCGGAGGGCTCCCTACGAGCAGTACTTC. Translated: CASSPVGRRAPYEQYF. The gene calls are TRBV27 and TRBJ2-7, with D perhaps TRBD2 (6 bases). This CDR3 has 16 residues. Germline V CDR1 and CDR2: MNHEY, SMNVEV (reference sequence). Trimming took 5 bases from V and 2 from J, leaving 19 bases between them.